The clone carrying this TCR beta chain was recorded a few times. This CDR3 is 15 amino acids long. The ends lost 1 base at V and 2 bases at J; junction bases unmatched: 5. Germline V gene lookup returns CDR1 SGHDN and CDR2 FVKESK. The record originates from a study of blood T cell repertoires in COVID-19. Study context: Acute and convalescent COVID-19 specimens originated in the United States, Italy and Spain. PBMCs, B-cell-depleted T cells, or T cells were the source of the cDNA or gDNA that made up the material.

Source study methods: Quantification of nucleated cells was approximated via reference gene primer amplification. The data were produced by immunoSEQ multiplex PCR, yet TCRdb's version contains in-frame clones alone and is incomplete. V and J calls and clone size are given by that table; D and trimming were obtained from the DNA. The table lists about 230,000 clones, roughly 83% of them singletons. The sequence was collected from a woman in her 70s with active or convalescent COVID-19. Sequenced sample: peripheral blood. V and J are TRBV14 and TRBJ2-7; TRBD2 aligns across 7 bases. This CDR3 reads CASSQAGGRAYEQYF. The CDR3 DNA reads as TGTGCCAGCAGCCAAGCAGGCGGGAGAGCCTACGAGCAGTACTTC.